The next 20 T cell receptor beta chains were all read from a single sample in a study of T-cell reconstitution after alpha-beta-depleted transplantation in children. TCRbeta library preparation incorporated unique molecular identifiers. MiXCR, run by TCRdb on the PCR reads, gives a single entry per CDR3 protein. In the table there are fewer than 250,000 distinct CDR3 sequences, roughly a sixth of which are singletons. This material consisted of PBMCs, mostly from graft donor cells, taken 360 days after TCRalphabeta/CD19-depleted stem cell transplant. The receptors were sampled from a male patient between 2 and 10 years old who had a stem cell transplant for acute lymphoblastic leukemia, so the T cells may come from the graft donor.

The sample holds many counts of this clonotype. This rearrangement joins TRBV9 to TRBJ2-2, with unresolved D. The germline CDR1 and CDR2 sequences are SGDLS and YYNGEE. The CDR3 spans 14 residues. V lost 0 bases to trimming and J lost 6 bases, with 9 bases between them. The CDR3 region is CASSVVSGAGELFF. The DNA of the CDR3 is TGTGCCAGCAGCGTAGTCAGTGGGGCCGGGGAGCTGTTTTTT.

The genes are TRBV10-3 and TRBJ2-3; no clear D gene. Germline V gene lookup returns CDR1 ENHRY and CDR2 SYGVKD. The CDR3 sequence is 13 residues long. DNA for the CDR3: TGTGTCACCAGTGTCACTAGCACAGATACGCAGTATTTT. Its translation: CVTSVTSTDTQYF.

V usage is TRBV7-8 and J usage is TRBJ2-7; 9 bases line up with TRBD1. V lost 4 bases to trimming and J lost 2 bases; unmatched junction nucleotides: 3. CDR3 size: 14 residues. CDR1 is SGHVS, CDR2 FQNEAQ, per germline. CDR3 bases: TGTGCCAGCAGCTGGGGACAGGGTCCCTACGAGCAGTACTTC. It specifies CASSWGQGPYEQYF.

This clonotype was found a few times. The rearrangement uses TRBV5-1 and TRBJ2-3, with 7 nucleotides matching TRBD2. Germline V gene lookup returns CDR1 SGHRS and CDR2 YFSETQ. The CDR3 is made up of 17 amino acids. With V trimmed by 0 bases and J by 5 bases, 12 bases remained unmatched. The CDR3 coding sequence is TGCGCCAGCAGCTTGGCTATTAGCGGGCCTCGCCTAGATACGCAGTATTTT. Translated: CASSLAISGPRLDTQYF.

V usage is TRBV7-8 and J usage is TRBJ2-3, with a weak D call TRBD1 (6 bases). Between the trimmed V and J ends, which lost 4 bases and 0 bases, there was a span of 17 bases. The CDR3 length is 17 residues. Germline CDR1 and CDR2: SGHVS and FQNEAQ. The CDR3 loop is CASSSKTGWPSTDTQYF. DNA for the CDR3: TGTGCCAGCAGCTCAAAGACAGGTTGGCCGAGCACAGATACGCAGTATTTT.

Ten or more counts support this clonotype. The chain has TRBV27 and TRBJ2-3; TRBD1 matches at 7 bases. Germline CDR1 MNHEY, CDR2 SMNVEV (reference sequence). This CDR3 region has 14 residues. Trimming took 8 bases from V and 1 from J; bases not matched to a gene: 6. The CDR3 protein is CASATGDGTDTQYF. For the CDR3, the DNA is TGTGCCAGCGCCACAGGGGACGGCACAGATACGCAGTATTTT.

This clonotype was seen a few times. The chain uses TRBV5-5 and TRBJ1-1, with D possibly TRBD1 on 6 matching bases. V lost 4 bases and J 2 bases, leaving 9 bases between the germline ends. This CDR3 contains 13 residues. The V gene's germline CDR1 is SGHKS and CDR2 YYEKEE (reference sequence). The CDR3 DNA sequence: TGTGCCAGCAGCCGGACAGAAAACACTGAAGCTTTCTTT. As protein: CASSRTENTEAFF.

This clonotype was seen a handful of times. The chain employs TRBV5-1 and TRBJ2-1, with D possibly being TRBD2 (5 bases). CDR3 size: 14 residues. Germline values: CDR1 SGHRS, CDR2 YFSETQ. The V and J ends lost 0 bases and 9 bases respectively, with 13 bases between them. CDR3 sequence reads: CASSLATGNREQFF. DNA for the CDR3: TGCGCCAGCAGCTTGGCCACGGGGAATCGTGAGCAGTTCTTC.

J is TRBJ2-7 and V is TRBV6-6; D perhaps matches TRBD1 (5 bases). Germline CDR1 MNHNY, CDR2 SVGAGI (reference sequence). Trimming removed 8 bases from V and 1 base from J, with 6 bases in between. This CDR3 spans 11 amino acids. The CDR3 DNA sequence: TGTGCCAGCGGACATTCCTACGAGCAGTACTTC. It yields the protein CASGHSYEQYF.

A note on this clonotype: Mismatch with germline at one junction end may stem from a read error. The chain links TRBV12-3 or TRBV12-4 to TRBJ2-2; 7 nucleotides line up with TRBD2. The CDR3 extends over 15 amino acids. The DNA of the CDR3 is TGTGCCAGCAGATTAGCGGGTCCGAACACCGGGGAGCTGTTTTTT. It is translated as CASRLAGPNTGELFF.

This clonotype was detected a few times. The chain combines TRBV4-1 with TRBJ2-7, with 9 bases fitting TRBD1. Germline values: CDR1 MGHRA, CDR2 YSYEKL. This CDR3 spans 18 amino acids. V trimming: 1 base; J trimming: 1 base; junction bases outside the gene matches: 11. In DNA, the CDR3 is TGCGCCAGCAGCCAAGTTTACAGGGGGCGCATTAGATCCTACGAGCAGTACTTC. Translating it yields CASSQVYRGRIRSYEQYF.

The chain recombines TRBV20-1 with TRBJ2-4; 9 bases map to TRBD1. The CDR3 length is 15 residues. The germline V gene has CDR1 DFQATT and CDR2 SNEGSKA (reference sequence). V was clipped by 6 bases and J by 6 bases; unmatched bases: 12. The CDR3 here is CSANRRDRGGNIQYF. The CDR3 DNA reads as TGCAGTGCCAACCGGAGAGACAGGGGGGGAAACATTCAGTACTTC.

This clonotype was counted only a few times. The rearrangement uses TRBV10-3 and TRBJ2-2; D is unresolved. V was pared by 0 bases and J by 0 bases, with 8 bases between. The germline V gene has CDR1 ENHRY and CDR2 SYGVKD. The CDR3 runs 16 residues. The CDR3 region is CAISESFSANTGELFF. CDR3 DNA: TGTGCCATCAGTGAGTCTTTCTCCGCGAACACCGGGGAGCTGTTTTTT.

This clonotype was seen only a few times. The chain uses TRBV19 and TRBJ2-7; D may be TRBD1 (6 bases). This CDR3 contains 13 residues. Trimming took 5 bases from V and 2 from J, leaving 10 bases between them. Germline V gives CDR1 LNHDA, CDR2 SQIVND (reference sequence). CDR3: CASSYAGAYEQYF. The CDR3 DNA reads TGTGCCAGTAGTTACGCAGGGGCCTACGAGCAGTACTTC.

The chain links TRBV13 to TRBJ1-6; D unresolved. Trimming pared 5 bases from V and 8 bases from J, leaving 22 bases between. CDR1 PRHDT and CDR2 FYEKMQ come from the germline V gene (reference sequence). The length of the CDR3 is 17 residues. The CDR3 DNA reads TGTGCCAGCAGCCCGCCCCCGGACGCTACCGGGGATTCACCCCTCCACTTT. This encodes CASSPPPDATGDSPLHF.

The chain carries TRBV18 and TRBJ2-1; D ambiguous. Trimming took off 0 bases at V and 2 bases at J, with 17 bases between the two ends. CDR1 and CDR2 from the germline V gene are KGHSH and LQKENI. CDR3 length: 18 amino acids. The CDR3 loop reads CASSPPYRAIIAYNEQFF. The CDR3 nucleotides read TGTGCCAGCTCACCACCGTATAGGGCCATAATTGCCTACAATGAGCAGTTCTTC.

The chain is built from TRBV6-6 and TRBJ2-7; tentative D call: TRBD1 (5 bases). The CDR3 loop spans 13 amino acids. Trimming left V 10 bases short and J 4 bases short, with 17 bases between. Germline-derived CDR1 and CDR2 are MNHNY and SVGAGI (reference sequence). The DNA for the CDR3 is TGTGCCACCTCCTCCGAAGGGGTTTACGAGCAGTACTTC. It specifies CATSSEGVYEQYF.

The chain combines TRBV25-1 with TRBJ2-2; 10 positions agree with TRBD2. After removal of 5 bases from V and 7 bases from J, the junction contained 10 bases not matched to a gene. CDR1 is MGHDK and CDR2 is SYGVNS in the germline V gene. The length of the CDR3 is 16 residues. CDR3 loop: CASSTERGGRIGELFF. CDR3 coding DNA: TGTGCCAGCAGTACCGAGCGGGGGGGCCGAATCGGGGAGCTGTTTTTT.

V gene TRBV5-1 combines with J gene TRBJ1-2; D call uncertain. V was clipped by 1 base and J by 4 bases, with 17 bases between them. The length of the CDR3 is 16 residues. CDR1 is SGHRS, CDR2 YFSETQ, per germline. DNA for the CDR3: TGCGCCAGCAGCTTGTCCCCCCAGAGCTACCCCTATGGCTACACCTTC. Translated, it gives CASSLSPQSYPYGYTF. Variable domain in full (rest from reference TRBV5-1 and TRBJ1-2): KAGVTQTPRYLIKTRGQQVTLSCSPISGHRSVSWYQQTPGQGLQFLFEYFSETQRNKGNFPGRFSGRQFSNSRSEMNVSTLELGDSALYLCASSLSPQSYPYGYTFGSGTRLTVV.

In this sample, this clonotype turned up a few times. The chain uses TRBV3-1 and TRBJ2-4; perhaps TRBD2 as D (6 bases). V lost 4 bases, J lost 1 base, and 11 bases lay in between. Germline CDR1 LGHDT, CDR2 YNNKEL (reference sequence). The CDR3 sequence is 15 residues long. The CDR3 loop is CASSPRREAKNIQYF. The DNA for the CDR3 is TGTGCCAGCAGCCCCCGACGGGAGGCCAAAAACATTCAGTACTTC.